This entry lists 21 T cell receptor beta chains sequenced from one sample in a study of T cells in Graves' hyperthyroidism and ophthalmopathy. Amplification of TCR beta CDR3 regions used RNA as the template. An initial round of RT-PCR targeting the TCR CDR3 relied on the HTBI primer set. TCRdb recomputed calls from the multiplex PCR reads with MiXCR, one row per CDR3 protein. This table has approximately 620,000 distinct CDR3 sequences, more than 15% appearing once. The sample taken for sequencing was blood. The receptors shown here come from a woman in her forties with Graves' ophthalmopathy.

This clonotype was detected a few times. In nucleotides, the CDR3 is TGTGCCAGTAACGAGGGAGGGCCGCGCGATGAGCAGTTCTTC. Its translation is CASNEGGPRDEQFF. The chain has TRBV19 and TRBJ2-1, with 7 bases matching TRBD2. The junction had 11 bases not matched to a gene; V was cut back by 7 bases and J by 8 bases. The CDR3 totals 14 residues. CDR1 and CDR2 from the germline V gene are LNHDA and SQIVND (reference sequence).

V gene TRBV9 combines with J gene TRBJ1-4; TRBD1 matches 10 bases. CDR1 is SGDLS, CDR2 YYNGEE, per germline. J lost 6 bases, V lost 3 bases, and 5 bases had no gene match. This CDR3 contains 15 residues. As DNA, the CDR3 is TGTGCCAGCAGCGCCCTCGGGACAGGGGATGAAAAACTGTTTTTT. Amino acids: CASSALGTGDEKLFF.

CDR3 protein: CASRSGTSREQYF. The CDR3, as DNA: TGTGCCAGCAGGAGCGGGACTAGTCGCGAGCAGTACTTC. This chain connects TRBV7-9 to TRBJ2-7, with TRBD2 matching 8 bases. This CDR3 is 13 amino acids long. Germline trimming cut 6 bases from V and 6 bases from J; bases unmatched to any gene: 7. Germline V CDR1 and CDR2: SEHNR, FQNEAQ (reference sequence).

CDR3 sequence (DNA): TGTGCCACCAGCAGATCCGGTAGGAACACTGAAGCTTTCTTT. It translates to CATSRSGRNTEAFF. The chain joins TRBV15 to TRBJ1-1; the D is unclear. The ends were cut back, 2 bases at V and 1 base at J, with 8 bases in the middle. This CDR3 has 14 residues. The V gene's germline CDR1 is LNHNV and CDR2 YYDKDF (reference sequence).

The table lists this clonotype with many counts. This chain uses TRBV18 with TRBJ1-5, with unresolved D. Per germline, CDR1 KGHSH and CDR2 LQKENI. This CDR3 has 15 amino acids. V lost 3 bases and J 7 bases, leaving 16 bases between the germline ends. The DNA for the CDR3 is TGTGCCAGCTCACCCGGGCAGCCAGGTACCCAGCCCCAGCATTTT. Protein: CASSPGQPGTQPQHF.

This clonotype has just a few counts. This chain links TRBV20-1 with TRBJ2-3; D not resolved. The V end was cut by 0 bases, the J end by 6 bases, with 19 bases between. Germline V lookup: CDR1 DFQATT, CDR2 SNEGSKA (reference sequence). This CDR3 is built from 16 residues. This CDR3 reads CSARELFYAKGDTQYF. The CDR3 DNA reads TGCAGTGCTAGAGAATTATTCTACGCCAAAGGGGATACGCAGTATTTT.

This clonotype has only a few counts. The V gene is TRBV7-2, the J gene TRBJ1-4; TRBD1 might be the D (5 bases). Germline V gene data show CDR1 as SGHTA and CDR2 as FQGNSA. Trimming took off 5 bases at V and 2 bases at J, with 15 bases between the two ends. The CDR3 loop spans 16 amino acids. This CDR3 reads CASSPYVGATNEKLFF. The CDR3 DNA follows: TGTGCCAGCAGCCCATACGTAGGGGCGACTAATGAAAAACTGTTTTTT.

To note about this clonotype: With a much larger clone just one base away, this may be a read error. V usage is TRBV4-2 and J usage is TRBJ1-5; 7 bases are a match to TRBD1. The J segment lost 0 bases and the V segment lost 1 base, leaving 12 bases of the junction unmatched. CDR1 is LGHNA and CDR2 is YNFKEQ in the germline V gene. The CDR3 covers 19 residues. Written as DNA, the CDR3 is TGTGCCAGCAGCCAAGGGCGGGACAGTACAAAAGGTAGCAATCAGCCCCAGCATTTT. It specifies CASSQGRDSTKGSNQPQHF.

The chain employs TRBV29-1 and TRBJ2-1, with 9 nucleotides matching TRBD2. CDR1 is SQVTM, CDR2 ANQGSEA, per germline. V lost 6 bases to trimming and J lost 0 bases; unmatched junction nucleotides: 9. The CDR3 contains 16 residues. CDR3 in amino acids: CSVHPSGGSSYNEQFF. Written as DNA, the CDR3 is TGCAGCGTCCACCCCAGCGGGGGGAGCTCCTACAATGAGCAGTTCTTC.

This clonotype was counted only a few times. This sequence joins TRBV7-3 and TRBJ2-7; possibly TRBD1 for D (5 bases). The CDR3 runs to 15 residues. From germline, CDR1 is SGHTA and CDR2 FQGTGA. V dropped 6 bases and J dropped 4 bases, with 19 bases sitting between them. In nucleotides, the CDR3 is TGTGCCAGCAGTTACCAGCAGGGCTTCATTTACGAGCAGTACTTC. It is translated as CASSYQQGFIYEQYF.

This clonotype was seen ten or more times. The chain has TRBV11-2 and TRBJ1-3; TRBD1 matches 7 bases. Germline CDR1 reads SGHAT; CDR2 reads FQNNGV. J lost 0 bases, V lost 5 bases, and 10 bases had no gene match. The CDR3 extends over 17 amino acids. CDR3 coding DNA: TGTGCCAGCAGCGCAAGAGGGACAGCATACTCTGGAAACACCATATATTTT. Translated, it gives CASSARGTAYSGNTIYF.

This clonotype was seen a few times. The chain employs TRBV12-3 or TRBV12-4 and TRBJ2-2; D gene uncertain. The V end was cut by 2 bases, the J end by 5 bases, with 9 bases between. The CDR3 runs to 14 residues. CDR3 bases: TGTGCCAGCAGTTTACCGATAGAGACCGGGGAGCTGTTTTTT. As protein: CASSLPIETGELFF.

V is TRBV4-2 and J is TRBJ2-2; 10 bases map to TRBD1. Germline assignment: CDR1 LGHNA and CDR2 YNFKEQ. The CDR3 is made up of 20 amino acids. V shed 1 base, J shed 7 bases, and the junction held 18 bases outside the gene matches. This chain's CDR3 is CASSQGPGQGPGLGSGELFF. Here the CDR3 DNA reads TGTGCCAGCAGCCAAGGACCGGGACAGGGGCCCGGATTGGGTAGCGGGGAGCTGTTTTTT.

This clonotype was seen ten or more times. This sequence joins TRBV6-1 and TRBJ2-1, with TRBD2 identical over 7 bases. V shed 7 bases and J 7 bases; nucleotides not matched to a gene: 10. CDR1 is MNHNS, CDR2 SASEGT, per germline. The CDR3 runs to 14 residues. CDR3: CASTTLAERNEQFF. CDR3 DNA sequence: TGTGCCAGCACCACGCTAGCGGAGAGGAATGAGCAGTTCTTC.

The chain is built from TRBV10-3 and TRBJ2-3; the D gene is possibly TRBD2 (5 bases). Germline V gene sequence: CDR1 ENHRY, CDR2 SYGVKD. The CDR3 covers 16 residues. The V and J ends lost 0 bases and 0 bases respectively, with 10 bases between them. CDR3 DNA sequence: TGTGCCATCAGTGAGTCCTTAGCGAGTAGCACAGATACGCAGTATTTT. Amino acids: CAISESLASSTDTQYF.

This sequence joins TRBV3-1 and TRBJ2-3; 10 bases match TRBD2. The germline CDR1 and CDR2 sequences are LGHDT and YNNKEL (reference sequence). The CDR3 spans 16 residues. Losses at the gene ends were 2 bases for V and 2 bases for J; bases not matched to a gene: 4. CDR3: CASSQLAGAATDTQYF. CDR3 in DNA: TGTGCCAGCAGCCAACTAGCGGGGGCCGCCACAGATACGCAGTATTTT.

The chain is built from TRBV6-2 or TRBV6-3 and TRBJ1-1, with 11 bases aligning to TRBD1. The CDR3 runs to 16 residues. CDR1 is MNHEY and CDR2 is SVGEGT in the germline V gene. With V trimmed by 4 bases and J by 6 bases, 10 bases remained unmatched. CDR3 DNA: TGTGCCAGCAGTTCTGGGACAGGGGGATTGGACGCTGAAGCTTTCTTT. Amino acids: CASSSGTGGLDAEAFF.

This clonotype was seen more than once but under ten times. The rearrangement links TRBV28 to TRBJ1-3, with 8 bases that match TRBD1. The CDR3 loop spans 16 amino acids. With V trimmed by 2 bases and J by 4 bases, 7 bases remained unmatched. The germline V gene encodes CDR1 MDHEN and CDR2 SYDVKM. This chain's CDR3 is CASSLLSGDRGNTIYF. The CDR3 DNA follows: TGTGCCAGCAGTTTACTCTCTGGGGACAGGGGAAACACCATATATTTT.

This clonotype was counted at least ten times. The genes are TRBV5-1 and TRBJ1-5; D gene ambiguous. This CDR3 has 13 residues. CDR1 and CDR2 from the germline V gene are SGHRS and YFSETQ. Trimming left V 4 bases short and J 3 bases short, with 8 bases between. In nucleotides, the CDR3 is TGCGCCAGCAGCCTGACATACAATCAGCCCCAGCATTTT. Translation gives CASSLTYNQPQHF.

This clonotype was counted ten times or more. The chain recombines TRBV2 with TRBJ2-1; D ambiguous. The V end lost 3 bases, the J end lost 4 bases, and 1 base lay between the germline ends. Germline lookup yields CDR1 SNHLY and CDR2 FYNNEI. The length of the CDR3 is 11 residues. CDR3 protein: CASSEYNEQFF. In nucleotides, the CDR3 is TGTGCCAGCAGTGAGTACAATGAGCAGTTCTTC.

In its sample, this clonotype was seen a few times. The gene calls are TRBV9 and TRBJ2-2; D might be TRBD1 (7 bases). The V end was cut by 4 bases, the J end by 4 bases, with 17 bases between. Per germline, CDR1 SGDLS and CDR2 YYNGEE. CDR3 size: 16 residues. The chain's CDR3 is CASSQRRDRGTGELFF. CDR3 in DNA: TGTGCCAGCAGCCAGAGGAGGGACAGAGGCACCGGGGAGCTGTTTTTT.